The rows below give T cell receptor beta chains drawn from one sample of a study of neoadjuvant anti-PD-1 for oral cavity cancer. This table comes from immunoSEQ multiplex PCR, and its TCRdb copy is limited to in-frame clones, with some not included. The table records 6,500 to 8,000 clones, around 67% of them present only once. The sample here was PBMCs, taken after nivolumab (anti-PD-1) treatment. Receptors originate from a person aged 35-79 years with oral cavity squamous cell carcinoma. Both conserved end residues are part of each CDR3. Each record gives: J gene, clone size, V gene, D gene, CDR3 protein. A D gene is named only where the DNA matches it firmly. Only part of the rows carry a size: once, few, many, or a class if the clone is expanded.

j_call: TRBJ2-1
clone_size: once
v_call: TRBV9
d_call: -
cdr3_aa: CASSVGPGKGYNEQFF

j_call: TRBJ1-5
clone_size: -
v_call: TRBV15
d_call: -
cdr3_aa: CATGRPGGNQPQHF

j_call: TRBJ2-7
clone_size: -
v_call: TRBV2
d_call: -
cdr3_aa: CASSDPNVYEQYF

j_call: TRBJ2-2
clone_size: once
v_call: TRBV2
d_call: TRBD1
cdr3_aa: CASSRRTGTTGELFF

j_call: TRBJ1-5
clone_size: few
v_call: TRBV18
d_call: -
cdr3_aa: CASSPGSQPQHF

j_call: TRBJ2-2
clone_size: few
v_call: TRBV7-2
d_call: TRBD1
cdr3_aa: CASSSAGTAYTGELFF

j_call: TRBJ1-5
clone_size: -
v_call: TRBV19
d_call: -
cdr3_aa: CASSFAGDDGQPQHF

j_call: TRBJ2-3
clone_size: -
v_call: TRBV7-2
d_call: -
cdr3_aa: CASSIGVPDTQYF

j_call: TRBJ1-2
clone_size: -
v_call: TRBV20-1
d_call: TRBD1
cdr3_aa: CSSDRDYGYTF

j_call: TRBJ2-7
clone_size: -
v_call: TRBV6-1
d_call: -
cdr3_aa: CASSSGTTTYEQYF

j_call: TRBJ2-7
clone_size: -
v_call: TRBV10-3
d_call: TRBD2
cdr3_aa: CASGTREVYEQYF

j_call: TRBJ2-1
clone_size: once
v_call: TRBV19
d_call: -
cdr3_aa: CASSTNPSNEQFF

j_call: TRBJ2-1
clone_size: -
v_call: TRBV9
d_call: TRBD2
cdr3_aa: CASSAPSGGASNEQFF

j_call: TRBJ2-3
clone_size: -
v_call: TRBV12-5
d_call: -
cdr3_aa: CASGLEAQEGLGTDTQYF

j_call: TRBJ1-1
clone_size: -
v_call: TRBV14
d_call: -
cdr3_aa: CASSQEVGNTEAFF

j_call: TRBJ2-7
clone_size: once
v_call: TRBV6-1
d_call: -
cdr3_aa: CASIEQGYEQYF

j_call: TRBJ1-2
clone_size: -
v_call: TRBV6-5
d_call: -
cdr3_aa: CASRETGVRSDGYTF

j_call: TRBJ2-6
clone_size: -
v_call: TRBV19
d_call: -
cdr3_aa: CASSSGANVLTF

j_call: TRBJ2-2
clone_size: -
v_call: TRBV28
d_call: TRBD2
cdr3_aa: CASSPRGAGGAAGELFF

j_call: TRBJ1-4
clone_size: -
v_call: TRBV5-1
d_call: -
cdr3_aa: CASSLDSGPATNEKLFF

j_call: TRBJ1-3
clone_size: -
v_call: TRBV5-1
d_call: TRBD1
cdr3_aa: CASSLEAGGGNTIYF

j_call: TRBJ1-4
clone_size: -
v_call: TRBV7-2
d_call: -
cdr3_aa: CASSLALGEKLFF

j_call: TRBJ2-3
clone_size: once
v_call: TRBV7-7
d_call: TRBD2
cdr3_aa: CASSLRGGGPGTDTQYF

j_call: TRBJ2-7
clone_size: few
v_call: TRBV5-1
d_call: -
cdr3_aa: CASSLSSSYEQYF

j_call: TRBJ2-5
clone_size: few
v_call: TRBV4-3
d_call: TRBD2
cdr3_aa: CASSPTPGRGGETQYF

j_call: TRBJ1-2
clone_size: few
v_call: TRBV5-4
d_call: TRBD1
cdr3_aa: CASSPPGQGLNGYTF

j_call: TRBJ1-2
clone_size: few
v_call: TRBV6-6
d_call: -
cdr3_aa: CASSYPREGVYGYTF

j_call: TRBJ1-4
clone_size: -
v_call: TRBV4-1
d_call: TRBD1
cdr3_aa: CASSRGQGDRTNEKLFF

j_call: TRBJ2-5
clone_size: few
v_call: TRBV19
d_call: -
cdr3_aa: CASSIGGTPETQYF

j_call: TRBJ1-5
clone_size: -
v_call: TRBV7-8
d_call: -
cdr3_aa: CASSAGPLGSNQPQHF

j_call: TRBJ2-3
clone_size: -
v_call: TRBV23-1
d_call: -
cdr3_aa: CASSQSRRDSFASSTDTQYF

j_call: TRBJ1-3
clone_size: -
v_call: TRBV6-1
d_call: -
cdr3_aa: CASSESGLAPDTIYF

j_call: TRBJ2-2
clone_size: once
v_call: TRBV6-6
d_call: -
cdr3_aa: CASRGYTGELFF

j_call: TRBJ1-2
clone_size: few
v_call: TRBV5-5
d_call: -
cdr3_aa: CASSLPENYGYTF

j_call: TRBJ2-1
clone_size: -
v_call: TRBV10-3
d_call: -
cdr3_aa: CAIGAYSYNEQFF

j_call: TRBJ1-4
clone_size: -
v_call: TRBV4-1
d_call: TRBD1
cdr3_aa: CASSRSSQTGGVNEKLFF

j_call: TRBJ2-1
clone_size: once
v_call: TRBV7-2
d_call: -
cdr3_aa: CASSLSSLGQGSRNEQFF

j_call: TRBJ2-5
clone_size: -
v_call: TRBV27
d_call: -
cdr3_aa: CASSSPWAETQYF

j_call: TRBJ2-2
clone_size: -
v_call: TRBV10-3
d_call: -
cdr3_aa: CASAGGHTGELFF

j_call: TRBJ1-1
clone_size: -
v_call: TRBV10-3
d_call: -
cdr3_aa: CAISELNSAEAFF

j_call: TRBJ1-2
clone_size: -
v_call: TRBV19
d_call: -
cdr3_aa: CASSPRVGRVATYGYTF

j_call: TRBJ2-7
clone_size: -
v_call: TRBV5-6
d_call: TRBD2
cdr3_aa: CASSPGTSGNSYEQYF

j_call: TRBJ2-5
clone_size: -
v_call: TRBV18
d_call: TRBD1
cdr3_aa: CASSQPGGLQETQYF

j_call: TRBJ1-1
clone_size: -
v_call: TRBV7-3
d_call: TRBD1
cdr3_aa: CASSPTGVSTEAFF

j_call: TRBJ2-7
clone_size: -
v_call: TRBV11-2
d_call: TRBD1
cdr3_aa: CASSLERQGAFYEQYF

j_call: TRBJ2-3
clone_size: -
v_call: TRBV29-1
d_call: TRBD2
cdr3_aa: CSVVRGGPGTDTQYF

j_call: TRBJ1-2
clone_size: -
v_call: TRBV28
d_call: -
cdr3_aa: CASTRNYGYTF

j_call: TRBJ2-1
clone_size: -
v_call: TRBV19
d_call: -
cdr3_aa: CASNYGTGMLEQFF

j_call: TRBJ1-6
clone_size: -
v_call: TRBV2
d_call: TRBD1
cdr3_aa: CASSLPLTGEGNSPLHF

j_call: TRBJ1-3
clone_size: -
v_call: TRBV30
d_call: TRBD1
cdr3_aa: CAWSVPGTGLSGNTIYF

j_call: TRBJ1-1
clone_size: -
v_call: TRBV6-5
d_call: TRBD1
cdr3_aa: CASSYTDRGTEAFF

j_call: TRBJ1-1
clone_size: -
v_call: TRBV7-9
d_call: -
cdr3_aa: CASSVNRETEAFF

j_call: TRBJ2-7
clone_size: -
v_call: TRBV4-3
d_call: -
cdr3_aa: CASSQVGGMSSYEQYF

j_call: TRBJ1-6
clone_size: few
v_call: TRBV10-3
d_call: -
cdr3_aa: CAISESPGLVSPLHF

j_call: TRBJ2-1
clone_size: -
v_call: TRBV29-1
d_call: -
cdr3_aa: CRGGGRNEQFF

j_call: TRBJ1-2
clone_size: -
v_call: TRBV15
d_call: -
cdr3_aa: CATSPTRGQWNYGYTF

j_call: TRBJ2-7
clone_size: -
v_call: TRBV4-3
d_call: TRBD1
cdr3_aa: CASSQEAGQGGNEQYF

j_call: TRBJ2-3
clone_size: -
v_call: TRBV9
d_call: TRBD2
cdr3_aa: CASSVTSGAPQYF

j_call: TRBJ2-1
clone_size: -
v_call: TRBV7-7
d_call: TRBD2
cdr3_aa: CASSRQAGGPYNEQFF